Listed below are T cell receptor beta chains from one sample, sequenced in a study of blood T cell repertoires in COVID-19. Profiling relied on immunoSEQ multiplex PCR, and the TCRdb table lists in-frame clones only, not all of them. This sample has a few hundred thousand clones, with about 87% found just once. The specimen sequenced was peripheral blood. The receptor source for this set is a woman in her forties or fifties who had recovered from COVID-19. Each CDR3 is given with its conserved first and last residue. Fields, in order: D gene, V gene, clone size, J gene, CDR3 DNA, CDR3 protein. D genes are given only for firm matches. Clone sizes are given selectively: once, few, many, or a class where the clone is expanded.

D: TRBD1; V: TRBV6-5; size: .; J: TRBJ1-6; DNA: TGTGCCACCCAGACAGGGCGTTTTTCACCCCTCCACTTT; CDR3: CATQTGRFSPLHF
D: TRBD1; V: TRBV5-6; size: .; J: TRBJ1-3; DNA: TGTGCCAGCAGTCGATGGACAGGGAGAGAGGCCACCATATATTTT; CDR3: CASSRWTGREATIYF
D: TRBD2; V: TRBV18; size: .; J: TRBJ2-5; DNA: TGTGCCAGCTCACCCCGGACTAGCGGAAGCCAAGAGACCCAGTACTTC; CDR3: CASSPRTSGSQETQYF
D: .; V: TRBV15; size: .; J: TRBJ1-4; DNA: TGTGCCACCAGCAGAGATGGGCAGGTCCTGTTTTTT; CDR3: CATSRDGQVLFF
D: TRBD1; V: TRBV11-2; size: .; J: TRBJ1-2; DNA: TGTGCCAGCAGCTTGGGACAGCTCTATGGCTACACCTTC; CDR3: CASSLGQLYGYTF
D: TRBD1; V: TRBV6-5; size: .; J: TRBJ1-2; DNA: TGTGCCAGCAGCCGTGACAGGGAGCGGGGCTACACCTTC; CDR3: CASSRDRERGYTF
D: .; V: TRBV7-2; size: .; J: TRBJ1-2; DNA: TGTGCCAGCAGCCAACGGGTGGGTGATGGCTACACCTTC; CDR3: CASSQRVGDGYTF
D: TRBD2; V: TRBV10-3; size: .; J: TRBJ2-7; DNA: TGTGCCATCAGGGATCGGCGGGAGGAGAGGGAGCAGTACTTC; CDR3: CAIRDRREEREQYF
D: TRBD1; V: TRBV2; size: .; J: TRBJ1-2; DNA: TGTGCCAGCAAACCCCCAGGGGGACGCGGCTACACCTTC; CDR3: CASKPPGGRGYTF
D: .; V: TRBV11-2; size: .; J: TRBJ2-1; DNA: TGTGCCGGCTCAGGGTCTTTAAGCAATGAGCAGTTCTTC; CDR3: CAGSGSLSNEQFF
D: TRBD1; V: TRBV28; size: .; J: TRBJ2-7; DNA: TGTGCCAGCCGAAATTCAGGGGGTGGCTACGAGCAGTACTTC; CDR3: CASRNSGGGYEQYF
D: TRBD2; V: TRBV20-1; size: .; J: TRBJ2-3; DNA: TGCAGTGCTAGTGGGAGCGGGGCGATCACAGATACGCAGTATTTT; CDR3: CSASGSGAITDTQYF
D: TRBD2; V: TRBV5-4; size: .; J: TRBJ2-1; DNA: TGTGCCAGCAGCACCAACCCGGGACTAGCGGCCAATGAGCAGTTCTTC; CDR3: CASSTNPGLAANEQFF
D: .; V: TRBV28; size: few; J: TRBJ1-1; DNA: TGTGCCAGCAGTTTAGCGGGACGACTGTATGCTTTCTTT; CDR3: CASSLAGRLYAFF
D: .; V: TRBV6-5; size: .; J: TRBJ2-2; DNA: TGTGCCAGCACCCAATTGGGGGAGCTGTTTTTT; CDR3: CASTQLGELFF
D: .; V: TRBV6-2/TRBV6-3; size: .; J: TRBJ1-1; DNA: TGTGCCAGCAGTTACTCGGGCCGGATCACTGAAGCTTTCTTT; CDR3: CASSYSGRITEAFF
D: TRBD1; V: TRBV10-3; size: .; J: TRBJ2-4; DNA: TGTGCCATCAGTGACCCTGTGACAGGGGGCCCAAATACCAAAAACATTCAGTACTTC; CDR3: CAISDPVTGGPNTKNIQYF
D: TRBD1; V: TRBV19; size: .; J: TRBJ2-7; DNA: TGTGCCAGTAGCAGGGGGACAGGGCTCTACGAGCAGTACTTC; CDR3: CASSRGTGLYEQYF
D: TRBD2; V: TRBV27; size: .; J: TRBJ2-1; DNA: TGTGCCAGCAGACCCTCGATTGGTAGCGGGATCTCAAATGAGCAGTTCTTC; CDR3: CASRPSIGSGISNEQFF
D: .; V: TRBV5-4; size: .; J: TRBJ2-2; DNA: TGTGCCAGCAGCTTGGCGACAGACACCGGGGAGCTGTTTTTT; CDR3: CASSLATDTGELFF
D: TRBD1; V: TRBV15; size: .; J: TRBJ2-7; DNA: TGTGCCACCAGGAGAACCGCACCCCCGGACAGGGGAAATGGCGGGGACGAGCAGTACTTC; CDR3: CATRRTAPPDRGNGGDEQYF
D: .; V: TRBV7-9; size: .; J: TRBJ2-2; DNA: TGTGCCAGCAGCGTGGGGAGGAGCACCGGGGAGCTGTTTTTT; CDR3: CASSVGRSTGELFF
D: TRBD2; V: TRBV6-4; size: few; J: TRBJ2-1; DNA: TGTGCCAGCCGGACTAGCGGGAGGCGCAGTTCCTACAATGAGCAGTTCTTC; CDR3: CASRTSGRRSSYNEQFF
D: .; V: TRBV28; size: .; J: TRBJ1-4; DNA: TGTGCCAGCAGCCGCCCCGGGGCTAATGAAAAACTGTTTTTT; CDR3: CASSRPGANEKLFF
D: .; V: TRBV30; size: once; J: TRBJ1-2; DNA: TGTGCCTGGAGTGTAAGAGGGCTTGGCTACACCTTC; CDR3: CAWSVRGLGYTF
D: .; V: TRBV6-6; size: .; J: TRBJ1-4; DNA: TGTGCCAGCGAGCGCCCTAATGAAAAACTGTTTTTT; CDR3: CASERPNEKLFF
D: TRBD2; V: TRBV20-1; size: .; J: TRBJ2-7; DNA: TGCAGTATAGAGCGGGACTACGAGCAGTACTTC; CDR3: CSIERDYEQYF
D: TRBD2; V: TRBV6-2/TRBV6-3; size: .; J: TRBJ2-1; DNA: TGTGCCAGCAGCAGGGCTAGCGGCGGGGGGACCTACAATGAGCAGTTCTTC; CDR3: CASSRASGGGTYNEQFF